This T cell receptor beta chain emerged from a study of CD8 T cells in Susac syndrome (dated by TCRdb to between 2019 and 2020). Study-level background: The study used repertoire sequencing to test whether antigen drove CD8+ T cell activation and differentiation in Susac syndrome. Clonality of the CD8+ T cell repertoire was compared between roughly twelve healthy donors, approximately 14 Susac syndrome patients and 15 multiple sclerosis patients. The investigation overall reported the following: The number of individuals in the TCR sequencing and HLA analysis was recognized as being relatively small.

RNA was extracted using the RNeasy kit, and roughly 0.45 to 1 microgram was reverse transcribed with random hexamers. The immunoSEQ multiplex PCR assay, which covers 54 Vbeta and 13 Jbeta segments, was used to amplify TCR beta CDR3 regions. Bias from PCR amplification was corrected by using a synthetic template baseline for primer optimization and for computational correction. The study's processing was this. Reads were annotated to V, D and J genes according to IMGT and were analyzed with immunoSEQ Analyzer, with only productive sequences retained. To calculate clonality, Shannon entropy was normalized by log2 of the number of productive unique sequences and then subtracted from one. For each patient and control, public and private clones were evaluated among the 100 most prevalent clones. Susac-specific clones were defined as absent from healthy and MS cohorts, 850 to 1,300 published viral clones and other ImmuneACCESS disease sequences. TCRdb trimmed public reads at Q25 via fastp, called clones via MiXCR and kept in-frame beta chains. Rows with one shared CDR3 protein collapse into an entry with the most common genes and DNA. The authors' filters were not applied to this entry. The sample table contains more than 150,000 distinct CDR3 sequences; only one count was recorded for approximately 96% of them. 0.2% to 0.25% of the sample lies in the top ten.

With respect to this clonotype: Its antigen specificity is not known. No clone much larger than this one lies a single base away; base qualities are absent.

High-throughput TCR beta sequencing profiled peripheral blood CD8+ and CD4+ T cells from healthy donors, Susac syndrome patients and multiple sclerosis patients. Multiple sclerosis controls were treatment-naive patients with stable or active relapsing-remitting disease fulfilling revised McDonald criteria. Bulk CD8+ and CD4+ T cells were purified by magnetic negative isolation, whereas CD8+ TEMRA cells were enriched by FACS. Blood was drawn into EDTA tubes, processed within 24 hours, and PBMCs were isolated by density gradient centrifugation. PBMCs intended for TCR sequencing were cryopreserved in liquid nitrogen and were subsequently thawed in a 37 degrees C water bath. The sorted or isolated CD4+, CD8+ and CD8+ TEMRA cells had a purity of 90% or higher. Sequenced: CD8+ T cells from PBMCs. The receptor was isolated from a human donor with multiple sclerosis.

The DNA sequence is given as TGTGCCAGCAGCCAAGGCAGCAGCAACAATGAGCAGTTCTTC. Its product reads: CASSQGSSNNEQFF. The sequence joins TRBV4-2 to TRBJ2-1; the D gene remains uncertain. Including cysteine and phenylalanine, the CDR3 has 14 amino acids. The sequence is cut down to CDR3 DNA, 42 bases in frame from base 1. V was cut back by 1 base and J by 5 bases, leaving a gap of 9 bases between them. CDR1 LGHNA and CDR2 YNFKEQ are derived from the germline V gene.